The clone carrying this TCR beta chain was seen a handful of times. A sample-barcoded 5' primer and a J-beta primer mix were used in a second PCR of about 6 to 11 cycles. Via MiXCR, TCRdb re-called the 5' RACE reads, giving one row per CDR3 protein. This repertoire shows around 1,700,000 distinct CDR3 sequences, about 28% found once; its top ten account for 7.7%. The data originate from a study of blood T cells in healthy people across ages. The CDR3 is 8 amino acids. The germline gives CDR1 MNHEY, CDR2 SVGAGI. V usage is TRBV6-5 and J usage is TRBJ1-5; D ambiguous. This TCR was sampled from a woman younger than 45 in good health. The sample was blood. CDR3 sequence: CRTSAQHF. CDR3 nucleotide sequence: TGTCGCACCTCAGCCCAGCATTTT.